Included here is one T cell receptor beta chain sequence, with context. Produced via immunoSEQ multiplex PCR; TCRdb's table is partial and in-frame only. The table lists under 55,000 clones, around 90% of them singletons, with 9.6% in the top ten. The data stem from a study of blood T cell repertoires in COVID-19. Study-level information: Specimens from acute and convalescent COVID-19 originated in the United States, Italy and Spain.

V shed 8 bases, J shed 3 bases, and the junction held 8 bases outside the gene matches. The germline CDR1 and CDR2 sequences are WSHSY and SAAADI. The CDR3 totals 15 residues. The chain has TRBV10-2 and TRBJ1-5, with 9 bases that match TRBD1. The sequenced sample was peripheral blood. This receptor was taken from a woman older than 75 with active COVID-19. In nucleotides, the CDR3 is TGCGCCAGCGGGGGACAGGGACGGATCAATCAGCCCCAGCATTTT. Translated, it gives CASGGQGRINQPQHF.